This T cell receptor beta chain derives from a study of spatial heterogeneity in lung cancer. Many counts were recorded for this clonotype. Its antigen is not identified. The CDR3 is 15 residues long. With V trimmed by 0 bases and J by 4 bases, 3 bases remained unmatched. Germline CDR1 is SGHRS and CDR2 is YFSETQ. As to time point: sample taken at primary tumor resection. TCRdb called the 5' RACE reads again in MiXCR, with one record for every CDR3 protein. The table has roughly 20,000 distinct CDR3 sequences, less than 5% seen once. Whole-study findings and limits: Expanded alpha and beta TCR counts within tumors tracked tumor mutation counts.

The material was lung tumor tissue, obtained at surgery. This clonotype was sampled from a male donor with early-stage non-small cell lung cancer. This rearrangement joins TRBV5-1 to TRBJ2-5; TRBD2 matches 10 bases. This CDR3 reads CASSLVAGGGETQYF. CDR3 DNA sequence: TGCGCCAGCAGCTTGGTAGCGGGGGGAGGAGAGACCCAGTACTTC.